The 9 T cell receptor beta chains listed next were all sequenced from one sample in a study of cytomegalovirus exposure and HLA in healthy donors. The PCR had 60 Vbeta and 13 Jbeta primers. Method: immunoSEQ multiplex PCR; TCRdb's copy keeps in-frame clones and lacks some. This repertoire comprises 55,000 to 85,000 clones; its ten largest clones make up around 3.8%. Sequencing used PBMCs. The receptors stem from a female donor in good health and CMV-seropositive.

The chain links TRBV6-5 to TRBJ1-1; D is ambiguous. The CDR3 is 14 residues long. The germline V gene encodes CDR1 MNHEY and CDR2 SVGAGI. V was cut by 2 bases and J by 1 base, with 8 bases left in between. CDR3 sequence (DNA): TGTGCCAGCAGTTACGATTCAGGGAACACTGAAGCTTTCTTT. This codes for CASSYDSGNTEAFF.

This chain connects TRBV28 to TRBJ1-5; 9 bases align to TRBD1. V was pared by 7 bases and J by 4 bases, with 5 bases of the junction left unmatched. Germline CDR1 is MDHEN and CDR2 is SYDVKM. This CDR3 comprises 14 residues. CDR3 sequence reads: CASKDRGLNQPQHF. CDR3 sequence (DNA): TGTGCCAGCAAGGACAGGGGATTGAATCAGCCCCAGCATTTT.

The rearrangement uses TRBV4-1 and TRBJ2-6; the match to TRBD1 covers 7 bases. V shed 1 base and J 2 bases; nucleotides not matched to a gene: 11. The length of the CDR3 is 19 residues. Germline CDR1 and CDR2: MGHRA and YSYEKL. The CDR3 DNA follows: TGCGCCAGCAGCCAAGCCCTACAGGGGTACCGCCCTGGGGCCAACGTCCTGACTTTC. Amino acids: CASSQALQGYRPGANVLTF.

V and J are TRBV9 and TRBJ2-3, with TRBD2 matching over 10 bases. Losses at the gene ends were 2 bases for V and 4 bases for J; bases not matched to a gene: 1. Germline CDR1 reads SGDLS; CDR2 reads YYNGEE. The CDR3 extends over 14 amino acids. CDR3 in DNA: TGTGCCAGCAGCGTCCTAGCGGGGGCAGATACGCAGTATTTT. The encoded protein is CASSVLAGADTQYF.

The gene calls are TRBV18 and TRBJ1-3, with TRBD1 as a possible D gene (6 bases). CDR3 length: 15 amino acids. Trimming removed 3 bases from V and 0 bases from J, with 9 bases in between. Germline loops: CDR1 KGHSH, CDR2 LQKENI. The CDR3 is CASSPWTDSGNTIYF. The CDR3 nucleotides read TGTGCCAGCTCACCGTGGACAGACTCTGGAAACACCATATATTTT.

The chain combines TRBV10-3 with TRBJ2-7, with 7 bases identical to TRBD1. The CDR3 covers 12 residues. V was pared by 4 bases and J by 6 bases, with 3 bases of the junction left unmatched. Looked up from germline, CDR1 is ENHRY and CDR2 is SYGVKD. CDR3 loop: CAISATGTEQYF. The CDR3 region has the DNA TGTGCCATCAGTGCGACAGGGACCGAGCAGTACTTC.

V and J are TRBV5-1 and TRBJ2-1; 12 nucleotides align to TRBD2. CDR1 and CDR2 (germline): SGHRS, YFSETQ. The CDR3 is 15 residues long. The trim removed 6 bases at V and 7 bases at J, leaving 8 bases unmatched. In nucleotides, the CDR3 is TGCGCCAGCACCCGGACTAGCGGGATTGGGAATGAGCAGTTCTTC. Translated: CASTRTSGIGNEQFF.

The CDR3 DNA is TGTGCCAGTGGGACAGTCCAAGAGACCCAGTACTTC. Translation: CASGTVQETQYF. The chain employs TRBV28 and TRBJ2-5; 7 nucleotides agree with TRBD1. The CDR3 has 12 amino acids. Germline CDR1 MDHEN, CDR2 SYDVKM. V gave up 9 bases and J gave up 1 base; unmatched junction bases: 2.

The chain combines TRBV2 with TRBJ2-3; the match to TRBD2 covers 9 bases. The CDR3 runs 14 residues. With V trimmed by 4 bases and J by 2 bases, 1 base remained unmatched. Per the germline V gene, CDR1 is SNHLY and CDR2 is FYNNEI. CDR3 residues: CASSGGGATDTQYF. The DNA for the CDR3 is TGTGCCAGCAGTGGCGGGGGGGCCACAGATACGCAGTATTTT.